This T cell receptor beta chain was identified in a study of regulatory T cells in long-lasting Graves disease. This CDR3 has 17 residues. The germline V gene encodes CDR1 SGHRS and CDR2 YFSETQ. V lost 3 bases to trimming and J lost 6 bases; unmatched junction nucleotides: 12. As for time point: newly diagnosed GD, antithyroid drugs for less than 3 months. Extracted PBMC RNA gave rise to the TCR library. Enrollment of patients was through an endocrinology department in Xi'an, China. This clonotype was recorded a few times. According to the study, TCR beta libraries were built with iRepertoire HTBI primers and CDR3-region Arm-PCR. MiXCR, run by TCRdb on the multiplex PCR reads, gives a single entry per CDR3 protein. The sample includes approximately 350,000 distinct CDR3 sequences, about a sixth of them seen just once. Another study also made use of these data, one on T cells in Graves' hyperthyroidism and ophthalmopathy. This second report adds: For the diagnoses, clinical symptoms, serum thyroxine and TRAb, thyroid ultrasound and orbital computed tomography were used.

This TCR was recovered from a man in his forties with Graves disease. The sample here was peripheral blood mononuclear cells (PBMCs), taken at new diagnosis, from a patient treated with antithyroid drugs. V gene TRBV5-1 combines with J gene TRBJ2-2; 9 bases fit TRBD1. The CDR3 DNA is TGCGCCAGCAGCTCGCCCGCCGGGGACAGGGCTCCCGGGGAGCTGTTTTTT. Translated: CASSSPAGDRAPGELFF.